Listed below are T cell receptor beta chains from one sample, sequenced in a study of T-cell memory formation after mild COVID-19. TCRdb reanalysed the 5' RACE reads using MiXCR and keeps one entry per CDR3 protein. The sample lists about 90,000 distinct CDR3 sequences; less than 15% were seen once. Sample: PBMCs or a T cell subset sorted from them (not recorded which). Receptors originate from a man between 18 and 35 years old who had mild COVID-19 (a few samples of this study predate the infection). Cell type and time point are not known. CDR3s include the opening cysteine and the closing phenylalanine or tryptophan. Fields, in order: clone size, J gene, D gene, V gene, CDR3 DNA, CDR3 protein. A D gene is named only where the DNA matches it firmly. Expanded clones get a size class; other rows say once, few or many, or leave the size out.

many | TRBJ2-3 | TRBD2 | TRBV27 | TGTGCCAGCAGCTTGGGGGGGACAGATACGCAGTATTTT | CASSLGGTDTQYF
few | TRBJ2-2 | NA | TRBV4-1 | TGCGCCAGCAGCCATATTTTGCCCAGGGCCGGGGAGCTGTTTTTT | CASSHILPRAGELFF
few | TRBJ2-7 | TRBD1 | TRBV14 | TGTGCCAGCAGCCAAGTTCACAGGGGAATCTACGAGCAGTACTTC | CASSQVHRGIYEQYF
NA | TRBJ1-2 | NA | TRBV19 | TGTGCCAGTAAAGAGGGCAGGGGTTACTATGGCTACACCTTC | CASKEGRGYYGYTF
few | TRBJ2-1 | NA | TRBV28 | TGTGCCAGCAGTCCTCTGCTGGGGTCTACGTTCAATGAGCAGTTCTTC | CASSPLLGSTFNEQFF
NA | TRBJ2-2 | NA | TRBV2 | TGTGCCAGCAGTGAATGGGAACCCAGCACCGGGGAGCTGTTTTTT | CASSEWEPSTGELFF
many | TRBJ1-1 | NA | TRBV13 | TGTGCCAGCAGCTTACTTGGGGCAGCTGAAGCTTTCTTT | CASSLLGAAEAFF
many | TRBJ1-1 | NA | TRBV5-1 | TGCGCCAGCAGCTTGCAGGCAGAACCAGCCACGGAAGCTTTCTTT | CASSLQAEPATEAFF
NA | TRBJ2-3 | NA | TRBV27 | TGTGCCAGTTCCGTGACCCCCTCTTACACAGATACGCAGTATTTT | CASSVTPSYTDTQYF
NA | TRBJ2-7 | NA | TRBV30 | TGTGCCTGGAAAGGGACCGCGGGATTGGAGCAGTACTTC | CAWKGTAGLEQYF
many | TRBJ2-4 | TRBD1 | TRBV4-1 | TGCGCCAGCAGCCCCACGGGGAAGGGACAGGGGGCTGACATTCAGTACTTC | CASSPTGKGQGADIQYF
many | TRBJ2-1 | TRBD1 | TRBV15 | TGTGCCACCGGCGGAGACAGGGAATATGAGCAGTTCTTC | CATGGDREYEQFF
NA | TRBJ1-1 | NA | TRBV3-1 | TGTGCCAGCAGCCGCTGGGGGGAGAACACTGAAGCTTTCTTT | CASSRWGENTEAFF
NA | TRBJ2-3 | TRBD2 | TRBV7-9 | TGTGCCAGCATCTCGACTAGCGGGGGGGTGGCAGATACGCAGTATTTT | CASISTSGGVADTQYF
NA | TRBJ1-6 | NA | TRBV28 | TGTGCCAGCAAAGACAGCTCCCACTATAATTCACCCCTCCACTTT | CASKDSSHYNSPLHF
few | TRBJ1-2 | NA | TRBV3-1 | TGTGCCAGCAGCCAAGATGCGGCGGGTCTATACTATGGCTACACCTTC | CASSQDAAGLYYGYTF
few | TRBJ2-2 | NA | TRBV5-6 | TGTGCCAGCAGCTGGGGACCGGCGAACACCGGGGAGCTGTTTTTT | CASSWGPANTGELFF
few | TRBJ1-5 | TRBD1 | TRBV10-3 | TGTGCCATCAGTGACGGGGACAGTAGCAATCAGCCCCAGCATTTT | CAISDGDSSNQPQHF
NA | TRBJ2-7 | NA | TRBV20-1 | TGCAGTGCCCGCCCCGGCACCTACGAGCAGTACTTC | CSARPGTYEQYF
few | TRBJ2-4 | NA | TRBV4-1 | TGCGCCAGCAGCCAAAGTGTCGTCGCGTTAGCCAAAAACATTCAGTACTTC | CASSQSVVALAKNIQYF
few | TRBJ2-6 | NA | TRBV19 | TGTGCCAGTAGTCCTCGGGACAAGGCTGGGGCCAACGTCCTGACTTTC | CASSPRDKAGANVLTF
NA | TRBJ2-7 | NA | TRBV11-2 | TGTGCCAGCAGACTACTAGTCCTTCCTACGAGTGGGCAGTACTTC | CASRLLVLPTSGQYF
NA | TRBJ2-7 | NA | TRBV30 | TGTGCCTGGGACAGGCTGGGGGAATTCTCCTACGAGCAGTACTTC | CAWDRLGEFSYEQYF
NA | TRBJ2-1 | NA | TRBV7-9 | TGTGCCAGCAGCTCTGCTAACAATGAGCAGTTCTTC | CASSSANNEQFF
NA | TRBJ2-2 | TRBD2 | TRBV27 | TGTGCCAGCAGTTTATCGAAAAGCGGGGGGGCGGTCGGGGAGCTGTTTTTT | CASSLSKSGGAVGELFF
few | TRBJ1-5 | TRBD1 | TRBV18 | TGTGCCAGCTCAGCGGGACAGGGGGATCAGCCCCAGCATTTT | CASSAGQGDQPQHF
NA | TRBJ2-1 | NA | TRBV7-2 | TGTGCCAGCAGTGGACGGCACAATGAGCAGTTCTTC | CASSGRHNEQFF
few | TRBJ1-5 | NA | TRBV4-3 | TGCGCCAGCAGCCAAGATTCATACGATAATCAGCCCCAGCATTTT | CASSQDSYDNQPQHF
NA | TRBJ2-7 | TRBD2 | TRBV4-1 | TGCGCCAGCAGCCAAGGGACTAGTGGGCATTACGAGCAGTACTTC | CASSQGTSGHYEQYF
NA | TRBJ2-4 | NA | TRBV11-2 | TGTGCCAGCAGCTTAGTGGGGAACCCCAAAAAGATTCAGTACTTC | CASSLVGNPKKIQYF
NA | TRBJ2-7 | NA | TRBV5-1 | TGCGCCAGCAGCACCGGGGACTTACTCTCCTACGAGCAGTACTTC | CASSTGDLLSYEQYF
many | TRBJ1-1 | NA | TRBV2 | TGTGCCAGCAGTGAGAGCAGTGTGGGGACTGAAGCTTTCTTT | CASSESSVGTEAFF
NA | TRBJ2-3 | TRBD2 | TRBV2 | TGTGCCAGCAGTGACCTTCTCCGGGACTACCGCACAGATACGCAGTATTTT | CASSDLLRDYRTDTQYF
many | TRBJ2-1 | NA | TRBV25-1 | TGTGCCAGCAGTTTACAGGGAAACTCCTACAATGAGCAGTTCTTC | CASSLQGNSYNEQFF
few | TRBJ2-7 | NA | TRBV21-1 | TGTGCCAGCAGCAACCGACCCGGACCCTACGAGCAGTACTTC | CASSNRPGPYEQYF
many | TRBJ2-3 | NA | TRBV7-9 | TGTGCCAGCACCCCGGAGGGCCTGGATACGCAGTATTTT | CASTPEGLDTQYF
NA | TRBJ1-1 | NA | TRBV4-1 | TGCGCCACCCGATTGTTGGTAATGAACACTGAAGCTTTCTTT | CATRLLVMNTEAFF
NA | TRBJ2-3 | NA | TRBV19 | TGTGCCAGTAGTATAGCGGGGAACACAGATACGCAGTATTTT | CASSIAGNTDTQYF
few | TRBJ2-5 | TRBD2 | TRBV7-7 | TGTGCTAGCAGCTTATGGCGGGGGGACCAAGAGACCCAGTACTTC | CASSLWRGDQETQYF
NA | TRBJ1-5 | NA | TRBV4-2 | TGTGCCAGCAGCCAAGAGGCAGGGTTCGGGCAGCCCCAGCATTTT | CASSQEAGFGQPQHF
few | TRBJ2-1 | TRBD2 | TRBV10-2 | TGCGCCACGGCGGGGGAATGGAATGAGCAGTTCTTC | CATAGEWNEQFF
few | TRBJ2-3 | NA | TRBV30 | TGTGCCTGGAGTGTGGGGGGAGGCACAGATACGCAGTATTTT | CAWSVGGGTDTQYF
few | TRBJ2-6 | NA | TRBV6-6 | TGTGCCAGCAGTTACTCGAGAGAGCCTGGGGCCAACGTCCTGACTTTC | CASSYSREPGANVLTF
few | TRBJ2-7 | TRBD1 | TRBV7-9 | TGTGCCAGCAGTTCTCCGATACGGGACAGCCTAGGGGGCGAGCAGTACTTC | CASSSPIRDSLGGEQYF
NA | TRBJ2-1 | NA | TRBV20-1 | TGCAGTGCTAGAGATAACACCTTGAGCTCCTACAATGAGCAGTTCTTC | CSARDNTLSSYNEQFF
few | TRBJ2-6 | NA | TRBV6-2/TRBV6-3 | TGTGCCATCCACTCTGGGGCCAACGTCCTGACTTTC | CAIHSGANVLTF
NA | TRBJ2-7 | TRBD2 | TRBV20-1 | TGCAGTGCTGTAGCGGGGGGGGACCCCTCCTACGAGCAGTACTTC | CSAVAGGDPSYEQYF
few | TRBJ2-1 | NA | TRBV20-1 | TGCAGTGCTAGAGATTACCGGGGGCGGGAATATGAGCAGTTCTTC | CSARDYRGREYEQFF
NA | TRBJ2-3 | NA | TRBV4-1 | TGCGCCAGCAGCCAAGAAGGCTATACAGATACGCAGTATTTT | CASSQEGYTDTQYF
NA | TRBJ2-3 | TRBD1 | TRBV7-9 | TGTGCCAGCAGTACCGGGACAGGGGGCAGTGGCACAGATACGCAGTATTTT | CASSTGTGGSGTDTQYF
few | TRBJ1-2 | TRBD1 | TRBV27 | TGTGCCAGCAGTTTATCGTCAGGGGGCTATGGCTACACCTTC | CASSLSSGGYGYTF
few | TRBJ2-5 | NA | TRBV5-6 | TGTGCCAGCAGCTTGGGAGGGGGCCAAGAGACCCAGTACTTC | CASSLGGGQETQYF
few | TRBJ2-1 | TRBD1 | TRBV6-5 | TGTGCCAGCAGTTACGAAGCCCGGGACAGGGTGTACAATGAGCAGTTCTTC | CASSYEARDRVYNEQFF
NA | TRBJ1-1 | NA | TRBV4-1 | TGCGCCAGCAGCCAAGTCCCCGGTCCTCGGCGCGCTTTCTTT | CASSQVPGPRRAFF
few | TRBJ2-4 | NA | TRBV4-2 | TGTGCCAGCAGCCAAGATTTGGGAGCCAAAAACATTCAGTACTTC | CASSQDLGAKNIQYF
NA | TRBJ2-2 | TRBD1 | TRBV27 | TGTGCCAGCAGTTTATTTTGGGACAGGGGAACCGGGGAGCTGTTTTTT | CASSLFWDRGTGELFF
few | TRBJ1-1 | NA | TRBV6-2/TRBV6-3 | TGTGCCAGCATGTGGGAGCCCAACACTGAAGCTTTCTTT | CASMWEPNTEAFF
NA | TRBJ1-5 | TRBD1 | TRBV28 | TGTGCCAGCAGCCCTTTGACAGGGGAGGATCAGCCCCAGCATTTT | CASSPLTGEDQPQHF
few | TRBJ1-1 | NA | TRBV4-1 | TGCGCCAGCAGCCACCGGGCGAGAGGGACAAACACTGAAGCTTTCTTT | CASSHRARGTNTEAFF